Detailed here is one T cell receptor beta chain. The CDR3 runs to 14 residues. Per germline, CDR1 DFQATT and CDR2 SNEGSKA (reference sequence). Between the trimmed V and J ends, which lost 7 bases and 0 bases, there was a span of 15 bases. TCRdb recomputed calls from the 5' RACE reads with MiXCR, one row per CDR3 protein. The data hold 500,000 to 700,000 distinct CDR3 sequences, with roughly 6.6% observed a single time. The data are from a study of identical twins. This same sample was also part of a study on yellow fever vaccine responses in identical twins.

The receptor was derived from a woman under 30 in good health. Input material: PBMCs. The chain carries TRBV20-1 and TRBJ2-5, with D hard to call. CDR3: CSVRSPPYQETQYF. The CDR3 coding sequence is TGCAGTGTTCGGAGCCCCCCGTACCAAGAGACCCAGTACTTC.